A single sample gave rise to the 27 T cell receptor beta chains below, sequenced in a study of blood T cell repertoires in COVID-19. Using immunoSEQ multiplex PCR, the repertoire was profiled, and TCRdb retains in-frame clones only, with some absent. The table records over 150,000 clones, around 90% of them present only once. Sample: peripheral blood. Receptors were obtained from a man aged 55 to 70 with COVID-19, enrolled during active disease.

The table lists this clone with a few counts. The V and J genes are TRBV4-2 and TRBJ2-2; TRBD2 matches 13 bases. Germline V CDR1 and CDR2: LGHNA, YNFKEQ. The CDR3 consists of 19 residues. Unmatched junction bases numbered 8, after V lost 3 bases and J lost 1 base. The CDR3 nucleotides read TGTGCCAGCAGCCAGTTGACTAGCGGGAGGACCGAGAACACCGGGGAGCTGTTTTTT. Amino acids: CASSQLTSGRTENTGELFF.

J is TRBJ1-1 and V is TRBV7-2; D call uncertain. Germline CDR1 reads SGHTA; CDR2 reads FQGNSA. V was pared by 5 bases and J by 0 bases, with 10 bases between. This CDR3 contains 14 residues. In DNA form, the CDR3 reads TGTGCCAGCAGCATCTCACATATGAACACTGAAGCTTTCTTT. This gives the protein CASSISHMNTEAFF.

The gene calls are TRBV29-1 and TRBJ1-2; D perhaps matches TRBD1 (5 bases). The CDR3 is 15 amino acids. The V end lost 4 bases, the J end lost 1 base, and 16 bases lay between the germline ends. Germline V gene lookup returns CDR1 SQVTM and CDR2 ANQGSEA. CDR3: CSVGQSTDDNYGYTF. As DNA, the CDR3 is TGCAGCGTTGGACAGTCGACGGACGATAACTATGGCTACACCTTC.

J is TRBJ2-2 and V is TRBV11-3; 7 bases align to TRBD1. Germline assignment: CDR1 SGHNT and CDR2 YENEEA. The trim removed 3 bases at V and 1 base at J, leaving 2 bases unmatched. CDR3 size: 15 residues. CDR3: CASSFRQGNTGELFF. CDR3 bases: TGTGCCAGCAGCTTCCGACAGGGGAACACCGGGGAGCTGTTTTTT.

The chain employs TRBV18 and TRBJ2-3; 7 bases are shared with TRBD1. Per the germline V gene, CDR1 is KGHSH and CDR2 is LQKENI. The CDR3 runs 15 residues. The V segment lost 6 bases and the J segment 2 bases; nucleotides outside the gene matches: 8. CDR3 DNA sequence: TGTGCCAGCTCCCAGGGACAGCTAATCACAGATACGCAGTATTTT. Its protein product is CASSQGQLITDTQYF.

This chain uses TRBV5-6 with TRBJ1-6; D call uncertain. The CDR3 spans 16 residues. Trimming removed 1 base from V and 5 bases from J, with 13 bases in between. CDR1 is SGHDT, CDR2 YYEEEE, per germline. CDR3 nucleotides: TGTGCCAGCAGCTTGAGCCCCACGAGGGATAATTCACCCCTCCACTTT. It yields the protein CASSLSPTRDNSPLHF.

The chain recombines TRBV5-8 with TRBJ2-3; maybe TRBD2 (5 bases). The CDR3 has 11 amino acids. The ends were cut back, 1 base at V and 14 bases at J, with 11 bases in the middle. Germline CDR1 reads SGHTS; CDR2 reads YDEGEE. CDR3 residues: CASSLFRGWYF. The CDR3 nucleotides are TGTGCCAGCAGCTTGTTTCGGGGATGGTATTTT.

V gene TRBV11-3 combines with J gene TRBJ2-7; 13 bases are a match to TRBD2. V trimming: 5 bases; J trimming: 4 bases; junction bases outside the gene matches: 5. The germline V gene encodes CDR1 SGHNT and CDR2 YENEEA. The CDR3 spans 15 residues. The CDR3 bases are TGTGCCAGCAGCAAACTAGCGGGAGGGCCTTACGAGCAGTACTTC. Protein: CASSKLAGGPYEQYF.

CDR3 sequence: CASSKTGAYGYTF. The DNA of the CDR3 is TGTGCCAGCAGCAAGACAGGGGCCTATGGCTACACCTTC. This chain links TRBV5-8 with TRBJ1-2; 8 bases align to TRBD1. The CDR3 is 13 amino acids. Germline values: CDR1 SGHTS, CDR2 YDEGEE. J was trimmed by 4 bases and V by 4 bases; bases with no gene match: 3. Supplemented by reference TRBV5-8 and TRBJ1-2, the full variable domain reads EAGVTQSPTHLIKTRGQQATLRCSPISGHTSVYWYQQALGLGLQFLLWYDEGEERNRGNFPPRFSGRQFPNYSSELNVNALELEDSALYLCASSKTGAYGYTFGSGTRLTVV.

This clone was detected once. The chain joins TRBV5-1 to TRBJ1-2; D perhaps matches TRBD1 (5 bases). Trimming shortened V by 0 bases and J by 5 bases, and 20 bases separated the two germline ends. CDR3 length: 17 residues. Germline assignment: CDR1 SGHRS and CDR2 YFSETQ. The CDR3 bases are TGCGCCAGCAGCTTGGAAGGCAGGGTCCAAGAACGGTATGGCTACACCTTC. It codes for CASSLEGRVQERYGYTF.

The rearrangement uses TRBV28 and TRBJ2-3; 9 bases align to TRBD1. V trimming: 6 bases; J trimming: 1 base; junction bases outside the gene matches: 2. The CDR3 covers 14 residues. Germline V gives CDR1 MDHEN, CDR2 SYDVKM. The CDR3: CASRRDRGTDTQYF. In DNA, the CDR3 is TGTGCCAGCAGAAGGGACAGGGGCACAGATACGCAGTATTTT.

The CDR3 here is CSVASGIFTEAFF. The CDR3 coding sequence is TGCAGCGTTGCTTCGGGTATCTTCACTGAAGCTTTCTTT. The V gene is TRBV29-1, the J gene TRBJ1-1; D call uncertain. CDR3 size: 13 residues. V was cut by 4 bases and J by 4 bases, with 13 bases left in between. Germline V CDR1 and CDR2: SQVTM, ANQGSEA.

The gene calls are TRBV11-3 and TRBJ2-1; 9 positions agree with TRBD1. Germline lookup yields CDR1 SGHNT and CDR2 YENEEA. The V and J ends lost 5 bases and 9 bases, in that order; junction bases with no gene match: 5. The CDR3 is made up of 13 amino acids. Here the CDR3 DNA reads TGTGCCAGCAGCATGACAGGGGGTGTTGAGCAGTTCTTC. Protein: CASSMTGGVEQFF.

The gene calls are TRBV28 and TRBJ2-5; 7 bases map to TRBD1. The V gene end was trimmed by 5 bases and the J gene end by 14 bases; junction bases not matched to a gene: 14. The CDR3 sequence is 13 residues long. Germline CDR1 MDHEN, CDR2 SYDVKM. The CDR3: CASSDRAQPFEYF. CDR3 nucleotide sequence: TGTGCCAGCAGTGACAGGGCCCAACCTTTCGAATACTTC.

The V gene is TRBV3-1 (or the pseudogene TRBV3-2), the J gene TRBJ1-6; D is ambiguous. The CDR3 runs 14 residues. Germline assignment: CDR1 LGHDT and CDR2 YNNKEL (reference sequence). Trimming cost V 2 bases and J 7 bases, with 9 bases left between them. The CDR3 is CASSQRDSNSPLHF. DNA for the CDR3: TGTGCCAGCAGCCAACGGGATTCAAATTCACCCCTCCACTTT.

The chain carries TRBV2 and TRBJ1-1, with TRBD1 as a possible D gene (5 bases). The CDR3 totals 14 residues. CDR1 and CDR2 (germline): SNHLY, FYNNEI. V was pared by 7 bases and J by 3 bases, with 15 bases between. CDR3 loop: CASTLGGVYTEAFF. The DNA for the CDR3 is TGTGCCAGCACTCTCGGGGGTGTGTACACTGAAGCTTTCTTT.

The chain uses TRBV7-9 and TRBJ2-2; D perhaps matches TRBD1 (6 bases). The germline CDR1 and CDR2 sequences are SEHNR and FQNEAQ (reference sequence). V lost 7 bases to trimming and J lost 0 bases, with 15 bases between them. The CDR3 is made up of 16 amino acids. CDR3 sequence: CASTENRVSNTGELFF. CDR3 in DNA: TGTGCCAGCACCGAAAACAGGGTTTCGAACACCGGGGAGCTGTTTTTT.

This clone was detected a few times. CDR3 in amino acids: CASTPDSLNTEAFF. The DNA of the CDR3 is TGTGCCAGCACCCCAGACAGCCTGAACACTGAAGCTTTCTTT. The chain is built from TRBV27 and TRBJ1-1, with D perhaps TRBD1 (5 bases). The CDR3 covers 14 residues. V lost 7 bases and J lost 0, with 12 bases in between. Germline V gives CDR1 MNHEY, CDR2 SMNVEV (reference sequence).

The chain couples TRBV7-6 to TRBJ1-4; D remains unclear. Trimming stripped 5 bases from V and 8 bases from J, with 15 bases between. In germline, CDR1 is SGHVS, CDR2 FNYEAQ. This CDR3 has 14 residues. CDR3 sequence (DNA): TGTGCCAGCAGCCCCCGCGGGAAAGGGGAAAAACTGTTTTTT. As protein: CASSPRGKGEKLFF.

A note on this clone: Other nucleotide sequences in the sample specify the same CDR3. This chain links TRBV9 with TRBJ2-5, with a weak D call TRBD1 (6 bases). Germline V gives CDR1 SGDLS, CDR2 YYNGEE. The CDR3 length is 14 residues. Trimming stripped 0 bases from V and 4 bases from J, with 10 bases between. The DNA for the CDR3 is TGTGCCAGCAGCGTAGTGGGGGCTGGAGAGACCCAGTACTTC. It specifies CASSVVGAGETQYF.

The V call is TRBV30, the J call TRBJ2-2, with TRBD1 identical over 8 bases. Germline assignment: CDR1 GTSNPN and CDR2 SVGIG (reference sequence). The length of the CDR3 is 14 residues. V dropped 5 bases and J dropped 2; count of bases not matched to a gene: 4. The CDR3 sequence is CAWGTGGNTGELFF. The CDR3 DNA sequence: TGTGCCTGGGGGACAGGAGGAAACACCGGGGAGCTGTTTTTT.

V usage is TRBV4-3 and J usage is TRBJ1-4; no clear D gene. The CDR3 runs 15 residues. Germline CDR1 and CDR2: LGHNA and YSLEER. The ends were cut back, 4 bases at V and 5 bases at J, with 14 bases in the middle. The CDR3 region is CASSLIGGRNEKLFF. The CDR3 DNA reads TGCGCCAGCAGCCTGATAGGAGGTCGGAATGAAAAACTGTTTTTT.

V and J are TRBV19 and TRBJ1-2; 7 nucleotides agree with TRBD1. CDR3 length: 16 amino acids. V lost 6 bases, J lost 0 bases, and 10 bases stayed unmatched. Per germline, CDR1 LNHDA and CDR2 SQIVND (reference sequence). In nucleotides, the CDR3 is TGTGCCAGTAGAGAAGACAGGGACAGAGCTAACTATGGCTACACCTTC. It is translated as CASREDRDRANYGYTF.

The chain links TRBV6-1 to TRBJ1-1; 10 positions agree with TRBD1. Germline V gene sequence: CDR1 MNHNS, CDR2 SASEGT. This CDR3 is 14 amino acids long. The ends lost 3 bases at V and 4 bases at J; junction bases unmatched: 2. DNA for the CDR3: TGTGCCAGCAGTGAGGACAGGGGGGGCACTGAAGCTTTCTTT. Protein: CASSEDRGGTEAFF.

Here the CDR3 reads CASSQITGMGETQYF. In DNA, the CDR3 is TGTGCCAGCAGCCAAATAACAGGGATGGGAGAGACCCAGTACTTC. The chain carries TRBV5-6 and TRBJ2-5; tentative D call: TRBD1 (6 bases). The CDR3 totals 15 residues. Trimming cost V 4 bases and J 4 bases, with 17 bases left between them. Germline values: CDR1 SGHDT, CDR2 YYEEEE.

The sample holds one count of this clone. V and J are TRBV5-8 and TRBJ2-2; D is perhaps TRBD2 (5 bases). Germline assignment: CDR1 SGHTS and CDR2 YDEGEE. The ends were cut back, 4 bases at V and 8 bases at J, with 18 bases in the middle. The CDR3 extends over 15 amino acids. The CDR3 coding sequence is TGTGCCAGCAGCAAGTATAACCAAAGAGGGGGGGAGCTGTTTTTT. Translating it yields CASSKYNQRGGELFF.

The rearrangement links TRBV9 to TRBJ2-1; 7 bases agree with TRBD1. Losses at the gene ends were 4 bases for V and 2 bases for J; bases not matched to a gene: 9. This CDR3 contains 16 residues. From germline, CDR1 is SGDLS and CDR2 YYNGEE. In nucleotides, the CDR3 is TGTGCCAGCAGCTCACAGGGGCCGACGGCCTACAATGAGCAGTTCTTC. This codes for CASSSQGPTAYNEQFF.